This TCR beta chain was sequenced in a study of cytomegalovirus exposure and HLA in healthy donors (dated by TCRdb to 2016 to 2017). Concerning the study at large: According to an earlier analysis of several hundred of the donors, some 180 million T cells yielded over 100 million unique TCR beta sequences and approximately 280 Gb of sequence data. An early release covering roughly 600 HLA-typed donors comprised roughly 300 gigabases of sequencing data and approximately 85 million unique TCR sequences. The genetic ancestry cluster associated with self-reported Caucasian donors included around four fifths of the roughly 410 genotyped donors. The aim of the study was to test whether cataloging public T cell receptors could identify signatures of past pathogen exposure. The study profiled the T cell repertoires of 666 subjects by immunosequencing and related them to cytomegalovirus serostatus. Along with the roughly 610-subject first cohort, a separate validation cohort of over a hundred different subjects was used. High-throughput TCR immunosequencing, statistical association of individual TCRs with disease status, and machine learning were combined to predict cytomegalovirus infection status. To study patterns of TCR occurrence, a later analysis re-analyzed previously published TCR beta repertoires from 550 to 800 donors and added high-resolution HLA genotyping. Rather than using new phenotypic data, the later analysis identified candidate immune exposures from TCR beta sequences and from how often those sequences occurred across donors. An earlier analysis of 587 of the donors applied high-throughput TCR beta sequencing to assess whether each TCR beta V gene segment acted as functional or pseudogenic. Donor age, sex, ethnicity and CMV serostatus were collected together with the repertoire data. A later genetic analysis took genome-wide SNP genotypes for about 55% of the roughly 700 donors and used that subset as a discovery cohort. Every repertoire in the discovery cohort had been generated on one and the same sequencing platform. HLA typing included class I and class II loci at four-digit resolution. The number of typed donors differed by locus: about 620-640 for A, B, C, DRB1 and DQB1; approximately 540 for DQA1; about 600 for DPA1; and approximately 450 for DPB1. Because of strong linkage in the cohort, roughly five DR-DQ haplotypes were treated as single units for association and clustering. On average, 235,054 unique TCR beta nucleotide sequences were sequenced per donor among some 420 genotyped donors of the cohort, with roughly 18% of those sequences being non-productive.

As to this clone: What this receptor recognizes is not known. No much larger clone is present one base from it, and per-base qualities are unavailable.

V trim: 4 bases; J trim: 11 bases; unmatched bases: 10. Reading from cysteine to phenylalanine, the CDR3 counts 14 amino acids. This entry keeps only the CDR3 DNA: 42 bases, framed from base 1. The cohort was made up of roughly 670 healthy bone marrow donors. Cohort members were all nominally healthy when sampled, although unrecorded immune exposures were likely present. The donor was CMV seropositive and was included in the group of almost 300 seropositive cohort members. Each donor provided a peripheral blood sample, and peripheral blood mononuclear cells were used for TCR beta sequencing. The Qiagen DNeasy Blood Extraction Kit was used to extract genomic DNA from the blood cell samples. Paper-wide results and their limitations: Because HLA typing was unavailable for some donors at each locus, only the typed subset was used in association tests. Strong co-occurrence of HLA alleles, especially DR and DQ, made assigning TCR associations to individual alleles difficult. Compared with equally common non-associated chains, HLA-associated TCR beta chains in a later analysis were more clonally expanded and had lower generation probabilities. In a later analysis, more than 15,000 TCR beta sequences were associated with specific HLA alleles at a false discovery rate of 0.05. Some IMGT-functional V segments, including TRBV6-2 and TRBV6-3, could not be distinguished by the 87-base-pair reads and were therefore excluded. A further reported finding was that TCR beta sequences accurately predicted the HLA-A and HLA-B alleles for most subjects in the first cohort. In a later genetic analysis, a missense DCLRE1C variant was associated with V-gene and J-gene trimming of TCR beta chains, and the association was replicated in an independent cohort. The study gave a list of over 150 TCR beta chains associated with cytomegalovirus. A cluster of highly shared sequence variants was judged likely to represent a technical artifact of the sequencing pipeline. Because counts were too low, roughly 17 rarely observed V segments, including chromosome 9 orphons, were left out of the earlier analysis of 500 to 650 of the donors. This cohort had only TCR beta chains sequenced, and the lack of alpha or paired-chain data limited which features could be detected. An earlier analysis of around 600 of the donors showed that most TCR beta V segments appeared in productive rearrangements either about 90% or about 30% of the time, which broadly matched IMGT annotations. A later analysis found that TCR association rates varied across HLA loci, with DRB1 alleles showing the most associated TCRs and HLA-C alleles the fewest. The authors suggested that the approach could potentially be extended to other disease states and immunological phenotypes. In vitro tests confirmed that a few of the cytomegalovirus-associated TCR beta chains recognize cytomegalovirus antigens. While some public TCRs were present in many individuals, most TCR sequences turned up only very rarely across donors. According to a later analysis, parvovirus B19, influenza, CMV and Epstein-Barr virus appeared linked to several top co-occurrence clusters. The classifier was reported to diagnose cytomegalovirus status with high specificity and sensitivity in both the original cohort and the validation cohort. Correlated functional status among segregating V segments might reflect linkage disequilibrium, but an unknown experimental factor could not be ruled out. CMV serostatus was the only immune exposure information available for the cohort. The presence/absence analyses assumed that sequencing depth was roughly uniform across donors, and that assumption may not be true. Compared with the roughly 670-donor mean, donors in an Asian-associated ancestry cluster had fewer N-insertions in productive TCRs, according to a later genetic analysis. In a later analysis, most CMV-associated TCR beta chains were found to appear HLA-restricted, with HLA associations seemingly driven largely by CMV exposure.

Library method: the immunoSEQ multiplex PCR assay. For the multiplex PCR, a mixture combining 60 forward primers for TCR Vbeta segments and 13 reverse primers for TCR Jbeta segments was used. The CDR3 region of rearranged TCR beta genes was amplified from genomic DNA by a multiplex PCR assay. The Illumina HiSeq System was used to sequence the amplified TCR beta libraries as 87-base-pair reads. The published analysis was carried out like this. Across the 600 to 700 repertoires, a later analysis counted tens of millions of unique TCR beta chains, around 11 million of which were shared by at least two donors. Raw reads were error-corrected and collapsed into unique sequences with a nearest-neighbor algorithm that merged closely related sequences to remove PCR and sequencing errors. To assign V, D and J gene segments, CDR3 sequences were aligned to IMGT reference sequences. For a sequence to be retained, at least a six-nucleotide match to both a V gene segment and a J gene segment was required. Rearrangements were called productive when the CDR3 lacked stop codons and stayed in frame with V and J; all others were non-productive. Following IMGT convention, CDR3 was defined as the stretch from the second conserved V-encoded cysteine up to the conserved J-encoded phenylalanine. The earlier analysis of 500 to 750 of the donors excluded any sequence lacking an unambiguous match to a single V gene segment. In an earlier analysis of around 590 of the donors, a V segment was called functional when productive rearrangements were above 56.7%, and segregating when the standard deviation between donors exceeded 5%. A statistical classification framework was developed to diagnose cytomegalovirus status using the catalog of TCR beta chain sequences. A later analysis assigned V and J genes by comparing TCR nucleotide sequences with IMGT/GENE-DB human TR gene sequences. Using the TCRdist pipeline, a later analysis assigned CDR3 sequences along with most-parsimonious VDJ recombination scenarios. A later analysis defined each TCR beta chain by its CDR3 amino acid sequence plus V-gene family, and excluded reads lacking a unique V-gene family. As a way to deal with suspected cross-contamination and a sequencing artifact, a later analysis dropped more than 500 nucleotide sequences that were highly shared and had low generation probability. A later analysis calculated a clonal expansion index for each public chain from normalized within-repertoire ranks of inferred template counts. A later analysis computed generation probabilities with a VDJ recombination model fitted to out-of-frame rearrangements, and checked the results against IGoR. In a later analysis, hypergeometric tests were used to score TCR-TCR, TCR-HLA and TCR-CMV co-occurrence, with a repertoire-size bias correction applied to TCR pairs. In a later analysis, false discovery rates were estimated by permuting HLA or CMV assignments 20 times. In a later analysis, co-occurring TCRs were grouped using DBSCAN, and TCRdist sequence similarity was added for clustering within HLA-allele-positive subsets. Repertoires with fewer than 30,000 or more than 120,000 public chains were left out of co-occurrence clustering, as were about five repertoires with anomalous nucleotide sharing. TCRdb retrieved this table from immuneACCESS and kept in-frame rearrangements only. Not all clones are present; in checked studies, unresolved V genes account for under half, and no reason is known for the remainder. V and J calls and clone size follow that table, whereas D and trimming were derived from the DNA. Recorded for this sample are tens of thousands of clones; roughly 65% of them occurred a single time. The ten largest clones capture approximately 14% of the sample.

Sequencing was done on a sample of PBMCs. The rearrangement joined TRBV23-1 to TRBJ1-3, and 8 junctional nucleotides match TRBD1. TRBV23-1 is reported as an ORF; its role is uncertain. The clonotype comes from a male donor in good health and CMV-seropositive. The DNA is as follows: TGCGCCAGCAGTCTTCCCAGGGGGCGAATCGCCATATATTTT. Translated, this gives CASSLPRGRIAIYF.